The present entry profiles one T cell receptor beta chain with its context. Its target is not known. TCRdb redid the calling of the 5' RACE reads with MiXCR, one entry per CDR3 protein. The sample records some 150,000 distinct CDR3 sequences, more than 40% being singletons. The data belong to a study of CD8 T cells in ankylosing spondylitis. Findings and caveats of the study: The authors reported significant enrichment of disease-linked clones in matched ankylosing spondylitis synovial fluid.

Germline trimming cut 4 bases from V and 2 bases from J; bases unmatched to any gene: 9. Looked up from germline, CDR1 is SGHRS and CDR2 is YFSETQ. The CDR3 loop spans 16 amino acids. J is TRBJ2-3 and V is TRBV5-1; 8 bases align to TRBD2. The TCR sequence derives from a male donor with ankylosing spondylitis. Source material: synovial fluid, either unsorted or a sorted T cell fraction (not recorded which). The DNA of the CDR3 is TGCGCCAGCAGCCCCCGCGGGGGGTCTCCCACAGATACGCAGTATTTT. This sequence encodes CASSPRGGSPTDTQYF.